These T cell receptor beta chains were read from a single sample in a study of T-cell memory formation after mild COVID-19. TCRdb ran MiXCR on the 5' RACE reads and lists one entry per CDR3 protein. The sample comprises under 200,000 distinct CDR3 sequences, 11% of which are singletons, and approximately 3.8% rests with the top ten. Sequencing was done on a sample of PBMCs or a T cell subset sorted from them (not recorded which). The receptors originated from a young man who had mild COVID-19 (a few samples of this study predate the infection). Cell type and time point are not known. Both conserved end residues are part of each CDR3. Each record gives: CDR3 protein, CDR3 DNA, J gene, V gene, CDR3 length, D gene, clone size. A D gene is named only where the DNA matches it firmly. Clone size, where shown, is once, few, many, or a class for clones that have expanded.

CDR3 protein: CASSLRRDEQFF
CDR3 DNA: TGTGCCAGCAGCCTAAGGCGAGATGAGCAGTTCTTC
J gene: TRBJ2-1
V gene: TRBV7-2
CDR3 length: 12
D gene: .
clone size: few

CDR3 protein: CASSQAQDSRKYNEQFF
CDR3 DNA: TGCGCCAGCAGCCAAGCCCAGGACTCACGCAAGTACAATGAGCAGTTCTTC
J gene: TRBJ2-1
V gene: TRBV4-3
CDR3 length: 17
D gene: .
clone size: few

CDR3 protein: CASSQGTLALERETQYF
CDR3 DNA: TGCGCCAGCAGCCAAGGAACCTTAGCCCTCGAGAGGGAGACCCAGTACTTC
J gene: TRBJ2-5
V gene: TRBV4-3
CDR3 length: 17
D gene: .
clone size: few

CDR3 protein: CASSQRAYVSYNEQFF
CDR3 DNA: TGTGCCAGCAGTCAAAGGGCCTATGTCTCCTACAATGAGCAGTTCTTC
J gene: TRBJ2-1
V gene: TRBV2
CDR3 length: 16
D gene: .
clone size: few

CDR3 protein: CASSLNPGANVLTF
CDR3 DNA: TGTGCCAGCAGCTTAAATCCTGGGGCCAACGTCCTGACTTTC
J gene: TRBJ2-6
V gene: TRBV7-2
CDR3 length: 14
D gene: .
clone size: .

CDR3 protein: CSAYPTQNSPLHF
CDR3 DNA: TGCAGTGCCTACCCGACACAAAATTCACCCCTCCACTTT
J gene: TRBJ1-6
V gene: TRBV20-1
CDR3 length: 13
D gene: .
clone size: .

CDR3 protein: CASSSILELEQFF
CDR3 DNA: TGTGCCAGCAGCTCGATCTTGGAGCTTGAGCAGTTCTTC
J gene: TRBJ2-1
V gene: TRBV7-2
CDR3 length: 13
D gene: .
clone size: .

CDR3 protein: CASSLVRTSSPGELFF
CDR3 DNA: TGTGCCAGCAGTTTAGTGCGGACCTCGTCCCCCGGGGAGCTGTTTTTT
J gene: TRBJ2-2
V gene: TRBV12-3/TRBV12-4
CDR3 length: 16
D gene: .
clone size: .

CDR3 protein: CASRVGLAETDTQYF
CDR3 DNA: TGTGCCAGCAGGGTTGGACTAGCGGAAACGGATACGCAGTATTTT
J gene: TRBJ2-3
V gene: TRBV11-2
CDR3 length: 15
D gene: TRBD2
clone size: few

CDR3 protein: CASSQEDLGPQHF
CDR3 DNA: TGCGCCAGCAGCCAAGAGGACCTTGGGCCCCAGCATTTT
J gene: TRBJ1-5
V gene: TRBV4-1
CDR3 length: 13
D gene: .
clone size: few

CDR3 protein: CATSLGSSYNEQFF
CDR3 DNA: TGTGCCACCAGCCTTGGGAGCTCCTACAATGAGCAGTTCTTC
J gene: TRBJ2-1
V gene: TRBV15
CDR3 length: 14
D gene: .
clone size: .

CDR3 protein: CASSQGLTDFYYGYTF
CDR3 DNA: TGCGCCAGCAGCCAAGGACTGACAGACTTTTATTATGGCTACACCTTC
J gene: TRBJ1-2
V gene: TRBV4-3
CDR3 length: 16
D gene: .
clone size: few

CDR3 protein: CASNRDSQRGGELFF
CDR3 DNA: TGCGCCAGCAACCGGGACTCCCAGCGGGGCGGGGAGCTGTTTTTT
J gene: TRBJ2-2
V gene: TRBV5-1
CDR3 length: 15
D gene: TRBD2
clone size: many

CDR3 protein: CASSVGPQLEQETQYF
CDR3 DNA: TGTGCCAGCAGCGTAGGCCCCCAATTAGAGCAAGAGACCCAGTACTTC
J gene: TRBJ2-5
V gene: TRBV9
CDR3 length: 16
D gene: .
clone size: .

CDR3 protein: CASSPLAASYNEQFF
CDR3 DNA: TGTGCCAGCAGCCCTCTAGCGGCCTCCTACAATGAGCAGTTCTTC
J gene: TRBJ2-1
V gene: TRBV7-9
CDR3 length: 15
D gene: TRBD2
clone size: few

CDR3 protein: CASSTRVGGNTEAFF
CDR3 DNA: TGTGCCAGCAGCACCCGAGTGGGGGGGAACACTGAAGCTTTCTTT
J gene: TRBJ1-1
V gene: TRBV28
CDR3 length: 15
D gene: .
clone size: few

CDR3 protein: CASSPSGHRTGELFF
CDR3 DNA: TGTGCCAGCAGTCCAAGCGGGCACCGCACCGGGGAGCTGTTTTTT
J gene: TRBJ2-2
V gene: TRBV6-6
CDR3 length: 15
D gene: .
clone size: .

CDR3 protein: CASRGRAISEGTEAFF
CDR3 DNA: TGTGCCAGCAGGGGACGGGCCATTTCGGAGGGCACTGAAGCTTTCTTT
J gene: TRBJ1-1
V gene: TRBV6-5
CDR3 length: 16
D gene: .
clone size: few

CDR3 protein: CATSRDRGDEQYF
CDR3 DNA: TGTGCCACCAGCCGGGACAGGGGAGACGAGCAGTACTTC
J gene: TRBJ2-7
V gene: TRBV15
CDR3 length: 13
D gene: TRBD1
clone size: few

CDR3 protein: CASSTAGGNNEQFF
CDR3 DNA: TGCGCCAGCTCGACAGCGGGGGGGAACAATGAGCAGTTCTTC
J gene: TRBJ2-1
V gene: TRBV4-1
CDR3 length: 14
D gene: TRBD2
clone size: few

CDR3 protein: CASSYGQRSTGELFF
CDR3 DNA: TGCGCCAGCAGCTACGGACAGAGGAGCACCGGGGAGCTGTTTTTT
J gene: TRBJ2-2
V gene: TRBV5-1
CDR3 length: 15
D gene: .
clone size: few

CDR3 protein: CAISIRPRAGANNEQFF
CDR3 DNA: TGTGCCATCAGTATCCGACCGCGAGCGGGGGCTAACAATGAGCAGTTCTTC
J gene: TRBJ2-1
V gene: TRBV10-3
CDR3 length: 17
D gene: TRBD2
clone size: few

CDR3 protein: CASSVGGAGANVLTF
CDR3 DNA: TGTGCCAGCAGCGTAGGGGGAGCTGGGGCCAACGTCCTGACTTTC
J gene: TRBJ2-6
V gene: TRBV9
CDR3 length: 15
D gene: .
clone size: .

CDR3 protein: CASSEMALRGDTQYF
CDR3 DNA: TGTGCCAGCAGTGAAATGGCTTTACGAGGAGATACGCAGTATTTT
J gene: TRBJ2-3
V gene: TRBV6-1
CDR3 length: 15
D gene: .
clone size: .

CDR3 protein: CATQPQGADTQYF
CDR3 DNA: TGTGCCACCCAGCCCCAGGGAGCAGATACGCAGTATTTT
J gene: TRBJ2-3
V gene: TRBV27
CDR3 length: 13
D gene: .
clone size: few

CDR3 protein: CASSPDKDYGYTF
CDR3 DNA: TGTGCCAGCTCACCGGACAAAGATTATGGCTACACCTTC
J gene: TRBJ1-2
V gene: TRBV18
CDR3 length: 13
D gene: .
clone size: .

CDR3 protein: CASSQEGGPSNQPQHF
CDR3 DNA: TGTGCCAGCAGCCAAGAAGGGGGCCCTAGCAATCAGCCCCAGCATTTT
J gene: TRBJ1-5
V gene: TRBV4-2
CDR3 length: 16
D gene: TRBD1
clone size: .

CDR3 protein: CASSLLPGLAFF
CDR3 DNA: TGTGCCAGCAGCTTATTACCCGGCTTGGCTTTCTTT
J gene: TRBJ1-1
V gene: TRBV7-9
CDR3 length: 12
D gene: .
clone size: .

CDR3 protein: CASGPLGGGTDTQYF
CDR3 DNA: TGCGCCAGCGGCCCCCTCGGGGGGGGAACAGATACGCAGTATTTT
J gene: TRBJ2-3
V gene: TRBV5-1
CDR3 length: 15
D gene: TRBD2
clone size: few

CDR3 protein: CASSQENTGVLDF
CDR3 DNA: TGTGCCAGCAGCCAGGAAAACACAGGGGTGCTGGATTTT
J gene: TRBJ2-2
V gene: TRBV3-1
CDR3 length: 13
D gene: TRBD1
clone size: .

CDR3 protein: CSVPESYGVGETQYF
CDR3 DNA: TGCAGTGTCCCAGAGTCCTACGGCGTCGGAGAGACCCAGTACTTC
J gene: TRBJ2-5
V gene: TRBV20-1
CDR3 length: 15
D gene: .
clone size: many

CDR3 protein: CASSQGIPGEQYF
CDR3 DNA: TGTGCCAGCAGCCAAGGGATTCCGGGCGAGCAGTACTTC
J gene: TRBJ2-7
V gene: TRBV3-1
CDR3 length: 13
D gene: .
clone size: few

CDR3 protein: CASSQAGGRGTEAFF
CDR3 DNA: TGTGCCAGCAGCCAGGCAGGGGGCCGGGGCACTGAAGCTTTCTTT
J gene: TRBJ1-1
V gene: TRBV3-1
CDR3 length: 15
D gene: TRBD1
clone size: .

CDR3 protein: CASSQEGHQETQYF
CDR3 DNA: TGCGCCAGCAGCCAAGAGGGACACCAAGAGACCCAGTACTTC
J gene: TRBJ2-5
V gene: TRBV4-1
CDR3 length: 14
D gene: .
clone size: many

CDR3 protein: CASNVRGQNTQYF
CDR3 DNA: TGTGCCAGCAACGTTCGGGGGCAAAATACGCAGTATTTT
J gene: TRBJ2-3
V gene: TRBV9
CDR3 length: 13
D gene: .
clone size: .